Given below is one T cell receptor (beta chain) in context. The sample comes from a study of blood T cell repertoires in COVID-19. On the study more broadly: The United States, Italy and Spain provided the acute and convalescent COVID-19 samples. T cells, B-cell-depleted T cells, or PBMCs supplied cDNA or gDNA.

V lost 5 bases to trimming and J lost 10 bases, with 8 bases between them. CDR1 and CDR2 (germline): MGHDK, SYGVNS. The CDR3 runs to 11 residues. Original data processing: Amplified reference gene primers provided the basis for estimating nucleated cell counts. Sequencing was performed with immunoSEQ multiplex PCR; in TCRdb, only in-frame clones are kept and a portion is missing. V and J calls and clone size come straight from that table; D and trimming were deduced from the DNA. Here the sample spans hundreds of thousands of clones, about 90% being singletons. The material sequenced was peripheral blood. This chain joins TRBV25-1 and TRBJ1-4; D gene ambiguous. The source is a man aged 18 to 35 with COVID-19, enrolled during active disease. CDR3 bases: TGTGCCAGCAGTTTAACTGGAAAACTGTTTTTT. This sequence encodes CASSLTGKLFF.